This T cell receptor beta chain was sequenced during a study of metastatic and nonmetastatic thyroid tumors (dated by TCRdb to 2020 to 2022). A note on the overall study: The researchers compared repertoires between peripheral blood samples and tumor or nodule tissue samples from patients with malignant or benign thyroid disease.

V drops 6 bases and J drops 1 base, leaving 7 bases in between. CDR1 and CDR2 (LNHDA, SQIVND) derive from the germline V gene (reference sequence). The CDR3 holds 14 amino acids from the cysteine to the phenylalanine. The sequence is cut down to CDR3 DNA, 42 bases in frame from base 1. No treatment had been received by any patient before thyroid surgery. Patient clinical samples collected from about 2011 to 2018 were retrospectively analysed using T-cell receptor beta sequencing. The library was obtained by PCR. Sequenced using an Illumina HiSeq 4000. High-throughput sequencing was used to profile the TCR beta-chain CDR3 region of each patient. The published analysis was carried out like this. Drawing on CDR3 differences between clinicopathological groups, the researchers built a classifier meant to tell apart patients with distant-metastatic papillary thyroid cancer. Repertoire diversity was assessed with the Shannon index, and tumor-blood repertoire similarity with the Morisita-Horn index. TCRdb cleaned the public reads at Q25 with fastp, built clones with MiXCR and kept in-frame beta chains. These V and J calls are TCRdb output, not the study's own analysis. The sample table contains about 13,000 clones; only one count was recorded for about 25% of them. The ten largest account for roughly 60% of the sample.

Paper-wide results and their limitations: In both blood and tumor samples, TCR beta diversity was reported to be significantly higher in malignant tumors than in benign nodules.

About this clone itself: It has no known antigen specificity. No qualities accompany the bases; no much larger clone lies one base away.

The sequence came from a male donor with papillary thyroid cancer or a benign thyroid nodule (not recorded which). Some clones in this sample may be carry-over from other donors' samples. The sample consisted of blood. In this chain, TRBV19 is recombined with TRBJ2-6; a confident D gene designation cannot be given. The DNA sequence is given as TGTGCCAGTAGCTTAACATCTGGGGCCAACGTCCTGACTTTC. This codes for CASSLTSGANVLTF.